This TCR beta chain derives from a study of regulatory T cells in long-lasting Graves disease. V lost 4 bases, J lost 4 bases, and 11 bases lay in between. Germline V lookup: CDR1 DFQATT, CDR2 SNEGSKA (reference sequence). The CDR3 runs 13 residues. This clonotype was counted many times. Its antigen remains unknown. The time point is: newly diagnosed GD, antithyroid drugs for less than 3 months. With RNA extracted from PBMCs as input, the TCR library was made. From an endocrinology department in Xi'an, China, came the patients. The peripheral blood volume drawn was 7 to 10 milliliters, and it was collected into EDTA tubes. General study points: Preferential use of TRBV28, TRBJ1-2 and TRBJ2-5 was seen in persistent disease. Possibly, accuracy suffered from the small sample size.

Building of the TCR beta libraries involved iRepertoire HTBI primers and Arm-PCR of CDR3 regions. TCRdb used MiXCR to reprocess the multiplex PCR reads, holding one entry per CDR3 protein. Among hundreds of thousands of distinct CDR3 sequences listed, about 14% were seen once. The input for sequencing was peripheral blood mononuclear cells (PBMCs), taken at new diagnosis, from a patient treated with antithyroid drugs. The sequence was obtained from a female donor with Graves disease. The chain has TRBV20-1 and TRBJ2-1; a weak D match, TRBD2 (5 bases). DNA of the CDR3: TGCAGTGCTAACCTCGGACTTTACAATGAGCAGTTCTTC. Its translation is CSANLGLYNEQFF.